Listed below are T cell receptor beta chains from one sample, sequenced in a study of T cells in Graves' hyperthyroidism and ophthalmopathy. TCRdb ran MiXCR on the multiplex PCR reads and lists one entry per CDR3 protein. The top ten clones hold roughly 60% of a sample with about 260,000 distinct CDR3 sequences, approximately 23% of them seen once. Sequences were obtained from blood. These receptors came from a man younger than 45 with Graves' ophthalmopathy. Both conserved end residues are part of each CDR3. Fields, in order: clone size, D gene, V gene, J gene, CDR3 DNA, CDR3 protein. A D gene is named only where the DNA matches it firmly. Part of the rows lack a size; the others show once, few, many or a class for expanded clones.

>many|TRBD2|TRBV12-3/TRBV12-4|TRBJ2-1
TGTGCCAGCAGTAAAGCTAGCGGGAACCGGAATGAGCAGTTCTTC
CASSKASGNRNEQFF
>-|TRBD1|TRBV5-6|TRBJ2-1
TGTGCCAGCAGCTCTTTCGGGACAGACCTATACAATGAGCAGTTCTTC
CASSSFGTDLYNEQFF
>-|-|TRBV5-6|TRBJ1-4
TGTGCCAGCAGCCAAATGACCCATTTAGGAGGTGAAAAACTGTTTTTT
CASSQMTHLGGEKLFF
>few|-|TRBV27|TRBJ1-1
TGTGCCAGCAGTTCGCAGGGCGCGAACACTGAAGCTTTCTTT
CASSSQGANTEAFF
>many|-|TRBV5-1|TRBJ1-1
TGCGCCAGCAGCTCCCCTCGGGGGGTGAACACTGAAGCTTTCTTT
CASSSPRGVNTEAFF
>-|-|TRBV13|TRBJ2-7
TGTGCCAGCAGCCACATGTTGTCTCAGGGGATGAGGGGTGAGCAGTACTTC
CASSHMLSQGMRGEQYF
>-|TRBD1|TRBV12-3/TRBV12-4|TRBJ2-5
TGTGCCAGCAGTGCAGGACAGGGGCCAGACTTC
CASSAGQGPDF
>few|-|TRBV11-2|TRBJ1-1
TGTGCCAGCAGCTTAGAGACCAGCTTGAACACTGAAGCTTTCTTT
CASSLETSLNTEAFF
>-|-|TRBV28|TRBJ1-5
TGTGCCAGCAGTTTTATGAGGGAGTATGGGCCCCAGCATTTT
CASSFMREYGPQHF
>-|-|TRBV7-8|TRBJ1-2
TGTGCCAGCAGCTTAGCCCCTCGGGGGCAGGACTATGGCTACACCTTC
CASSLAPRGQDYGYTF
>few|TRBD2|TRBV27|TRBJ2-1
TGTGCCAGCAGTCCATATAGCGGGAGGGCCAGCAGTGAGCAGTTCTTC
CASSPYSGRASSEQFF
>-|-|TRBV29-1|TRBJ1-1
TGCAGCGTCCACTTATTGTCAGGGAGGCCTGAAGCTTTCTTT
CSVHLLSGRPEAFF
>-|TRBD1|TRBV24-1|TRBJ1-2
TGTGCCACCAGTGAGCGCGGACAGGGAGGGGGCTACACCTTC
CATSERGQGGGYTF
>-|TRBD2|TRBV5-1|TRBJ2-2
TGCGCCAGCAGCTTGGCCGGACCGGGAGGGGGGGAGCTGTTTTTT
CASSLAGPGGGELFF
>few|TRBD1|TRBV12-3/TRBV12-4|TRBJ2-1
TGTGCCGGCAGTGGTCCAGGGGGTAACAATGAGCAGTTCTTC
CAGSGPGGNNEQFF